This T cell receptor beta chain was sequenced during a study of blood T cells in healthy people across ages. For the second PCR, which ran for about 7 to 11 cycles, a sample-barcoded 5' primer and a J-beta primer mix were used. Every single cDNA molecule received a tag from a template-switch adaptor with 12 random nucleotides. TCRdb used MiXCR to reprocess the 5' RACE reads, holding one entry per CDR3 protein. The sample yields about 640,000 distinct CDR3 sequences, 40% to 45% seen once. Concerning this clonotype: Its antigen is currently unknown.

Study results and limitations: There was no known CMV status for donors, so expanded clonotype changes were possibly confounded.

Per the germline V gene, CDR1 is MDHEN and CDR2 is SYDVKM. V gave up 1 base and J gave up 4 bases, with 19 bases separating them. CDR3 size: 17 residues. This TCR was sampled from a man at least 80 years old in good health. This chain uses TRBV28 with TRBJ1-2; maybe TRBD1 (6 bases). Sequencing was performed on blood. The CDR3 region has the DNA TGTGCCAGCAGTTTATTGGCGGAGGGGGGGCAAGGCTATGGCTACACCTTC. Protein product: CASSLLAEGGQGYGYTF.